This TCR beta chain was recorded in a study of blood T cells in healthy people across ages. Trimming cost V 5 bases and J 4 bases, with 15 bases left between them. CDR3 size: 15 residues. Germline-derived CDR1 and CDR2 are SGHNT and YENEEA. PCR was performed a second time for 7 to 11 cycles using a sample-barcoded 5' primer and a J-beta primer mix. TCRdb reanalysed the 5' RACE reads using MiXCR and keeps one entry per CDR3 protein. The sample lists some 1.4 million distinct CDR3 sequences; 42% were seen once. Overall study results and limits: PBMCs left unsorted prevented a conclusive naive versus antigen-experienced comparison.

Comments on this clonotype: What it recognizes is unknown.

Sample: blood. This TCR was sampled from a woman aged 18-30 years in good health. The chain carries TRBV11-3 and TRBJ2-1; D uncertain. This CDR3 reads CASSPPMGMYNEQFF. The CDR3 DNA follows: TGTGCCAGCAGCCCCCCCATGGGGATGTACAATGAGCAGTTCTTC.